This entry lists 27 T cell receptor beta chains sequenced from one sample in a study of blood T cell repertoires in COVID-19. Produced via immunoSEQ multiplex PCR; TCRdb's table is partial and in-frame only. The sample yields about 300,000 clones, 88% seen once. The specimen sequenced was peripheral blood. The receptors derive from a woman aged 30 to 39 who had recovered from COVID-19.

This clone has more than one count but fewer than ten. The rearrangement uses TRBV29-1 and TRBJ1-3, with D uncertain. The germline CDR1 and CDR2 sequences are SQVTM and ANQGSEA. This CDR3 spans 12 amino acids. CDR3 residues: CGGSEAGNTIYF. The CDR3 nucleotides read TGCGGTGGGAGCGAGGCTGGAAACACCATATATTTT. Complete variable domain (other parts from reference TRBV29-1 and TRBJ1-3): SAVISQKPSRDICQRGTSLTIQCQVDSQVTMMFWYRQQPGQSLTLIATANQGSEATYESGFVIDKFPISRPNLTFSTLTVSNMSPEDSSIYLCGGSEAGNTIYFGEGSWLTVV.

The chain carries TRBV9 and TRBJ2-7; 8 bases match TRBD1. The CDR3 sequence is 13 residues long. Germline CDR1 reads SGDLS; CDR2 reads YYNGEE. After removal of 4 bases from V and 5 bases from J, the junction contained 5 bases not matched to a gene. The CDR3 nucleotides read TGTGCCAGCAGCTTACAGACAGGGGACGAGCAGTACTTC. Amino acid sequence: CASSLQTGDEQYF.

V is TRBV11-2 and J is TRBJ2-5; D is perhaps TRBD1 (6 bases). Germline CDR1 SGHAT, CDR2 FQNNGV. The CDR3 spans 14 residues. The V gene lost 5 bases and the J gene lost 1 base, with 11 bases spanning the gap. DNA for the CDR3: TGTGCCAGCAGCCTACAGGACAGCCAAGAGACCCAGTACTTC. Protein product: CASSLQDSQETQYF.

J is TRBJ1-3 and V is TRBV5-4, with 7 bases identical to TRBD1. CDR1 SGHNT and CDR2 YYREEE come from the germline V gene (reference sequence). The V segment lost 3 bases and the J segment 3 bases; nucleotides outside the gene matches: 9. The CDR3 runs 16 residues. The CDR3 DNA follows: TGTGCCAGCAGCTACGGGACAGACAGCGTTGGAAACACCATATATTTT. It translates to CASSYGTDSVGNTIYF.

The V gene is TRBV6-6, the J gene TRBJ1-5; TRBD1 aligns across 8 bases. The V gene end was trimmed by 5 bases and the J gene end by 5 bases; junction bases not matched to a gene: 5. The CDR3 is 14 amino acids. The germline gives CDR1 MNHNY, CDR2 SVGAGI (reference sequence). DNA for the CDR3: TGTGCCAGCAGTGGGGGACAGGCAGATCAGCCCCAGCATTTT. Protein product: CASSGGQADQPQHF.

The chain is built from TRBV18 and TRBJ2-1, with 8 bases identical to TRBD2. The CDR3 spans 16 residues. J lost 3 bases, V lost 0 bases, and 4 bases had no gene match. Germline loops: CDR1 KGHSH, CDR2 LQKENI. The DNA for the CDR3 is TGTGCCAGCTCACCACCCAAAGCGGGGGACTACAATGAGCAGTTCTTC. Amino acid sequence: CASSPPKAGDYNEQFF.

This clone was observed a few times. CDR3 nucleotides: TGCAGCGTTGAAGGGGCGGGGGGGCTGACAGATACGCAGTATTTT. It is translated as CSVEGAGGLTDTQYF. The V call is TRBV29-1, the J call TRBJ2-3; 9 bases match TRBD2. Germline-derived CDR1 and CDR2 are SQVTM and ANQGSEA. The V and J ends lost 1 base and 3 bases, in that order; junction bases with no gene match: 5. This CDR3 contains 15 residues.

On this clone itself: At the DNA level, this CDR3 is encoded by other sequences in the same sample as well. V gene TRBV28 combines with J gene TRBJ1-3, with D unclear. The CDR3 has 14 amino acids. Looked up from germline, CDR1 is MDHEN and CDR2 is SYDVKM. With 2 bases removed from V and 0 bases from J, the gap between germline ends came to 5 bases. The CDR3 nucleotides are TGTGCCAGCAGTTTAAGCTTCTCTGGAAACACCATATATTTT. Protein: CASSLSFSGNTIYF.

The chain joins TRBV4-2 to TRBJ2-3; D remains unclear. The CDR3 is 17 residues long. Germline values: CDR1 LGHNA, CDR2 YNFKEQ. V lost 0 bases to trimming and J lost 1 base, with 14 bases between them. The CDR3 reads CASSQEPLPSGTDTQYF. CDR3 nucleotides: TGTGCCAGCAGCCAAGAGCCACTTCCGAGCGGCACAGATACGCAGTATTTT.

This rearrangement joins TRBV18 to TRBJ2-2, with 8 bases that match TRBD1. The V gene's germline CDR1 is KGHSH and CDR2 LQKENI. The CDR3 is 15 amino acids. J gave up 5 bases and V 4 bases, and 6 bases lay outside the gene matches. The CDR3 nucleotides are TGTGCCAGCTCACTGGACAGGGTGCCGACCGGGGAGCTGTTTTTT. Protein sequence: CASSLDRVPTGELFF.

The rearrangement uses TRBV10-2 and TRBJ2-7; the match to TRBD1 covers 7 bases. The CDR3 covers 14 residues. Germline lookup yields CDR1 WSHSY and CDR2 SAAADI. The ends lost 6 bases at V and 5 bases at J; junction bases unmatched: 10. The CDR3 DNA reads as TGCGCCAGCAGGAGGACAGGTCAGGGAGACGAGCAGTACTTC. Its translation: CASRRTGQGDEQYF.

The chain combines TRBV15 with TRBJ1-5, with D perhaps TRBD1 (6 bases). V shed 4 bases and J shed 8 bases, with 21 bases lying between them. Germline loops: CDR1 LNHNV, CDR2 YYDKDF (reference sequence). The CDR3 is 16 amino acids. CDR3 amino acids: CATSTAGGGLRKPQHF. CDR3 DNA: TGTGCCACCAGCACCGCGGGGGGCGGCCTTCGAAAGCCCCAGCATTTT.

The CDR3 sequence is CASSTRTGELFF. CDR3 nucleotides: TGTGCCAGCAGTACTCGGACCGGGGAGCTGTTTTTT. The gene calls are TRBV6-2 or TRBV6-3 and TRBJ2-2; no clear D. CDR3 length: 12 residues. Germline CDR1 and CDR2: MNHEY and SVGEGT. The ends were cut back, 5 bases at V and 5 bases at J, with 6 bases in the middle.

V gene TRBV3-1 (or the pseudogene TRBV3-2) combines with J gene TRBJ1-1; no firm D call. This CDR3 region has 13 residues. From germline, CDR1 is LGHDT and CDR2 YNNKEL (reference sequence). The ends were cut back, 2 bases at V and 1 base at J, with 5 bases in the middle. The CDR3: CASSQLGNTEAFF. The DNA of the CDR3 is TGTGCCAGCAGCCAACTCGGGAACACTGAAGCTTTCTTT.

The rearrangement links TRBV5-6 to TRBJ2-7, with D maybe TRBD1 (5 bases). The CDR3 runs to 14 residues. Deletions cut 0 bases from V and 3 bases from J, with 10 bases between. Germline V gives CDR1 SGHDT, CDR2 YYEEEE. CDR3 DNA sequence: TGTGCCAGCAGCTTGGAGGGCAGGGTCTACGAGCAGTACTTC. Amino acid sequence: CASSLEGRVYEQYF.

The chain recombines TRBV5-1 with TRBJ2-3, with TRBD1 identical over 9 bases. Trimming at V came to 5 bases and at J to 3 bases, leaving 4 bases not matched to a gene. Germline CDR1 and CDR2: SGHRS and YFSETQ. CDR3 length: 14 residues. The CDR3 DNA reads as TGCGCCAGCAGACAGGGGGCTGAGACAGATACGCAGTATTTT. This codes for CASRQGAETDTQYF.

The chain's CDR3 is CASLADRDYGYTF. The CDR3, as DNA: TGTGCCAGTCTGGCGGACAGGGACTATGGCTACACCTTC. This rearrangement joins TRBV28 to TRBJ1-2, with 8 bases that match TRBD1. The CDR3 consists of 13 residues. The V gene end was trimmed by 9 bases and the J gene end by 3 bases; junction bases not matched to a gene: 6. Germline-derived CDR1 and CDR2 are MDHEN and SYDVKM.

This clone was seen only a few times. The chain has TRBV18 and TRBJ1-3; D perhaps matches TRBD1 (5 bases). The germline V and J ends were trimmed by 5 bases and 6 bases, with 14 bases remaining between them. CDR3 length: 14 residues. Germline CDR1 KGHSH, CDR2 LQKENI. CDR3 residues: CASSTTVYANTIYF. The CDR3 DNA is TGTGCCAGCTCAACGACAGTTTATGCAAACACCATATATTTT.

The gene calls are TRBV3-1 (or the pseudogene TRBV3-2) and TRBJ2-1; the D gene is possibly TRBD2 (5 bases). This CDR3 is 18 amino acids long. CDR1 and CDR2 (germline): LGHDT, YNNKEL (reference sequence). V dropped 0 bases and J dropped 9 bases, with 24 bases sitting between them. As DNA, the CDR3 is TGTGCCAGCAGCCAAGATACCCGGACCGCCCTCCGCGGAGGTGAGCAGTTCTTC. This codes for CASSQDTRTALRGGEQFF.

V is TRBV6-5 and J is TRBJ1-1, with TRBD1 matching over 9 bases. The germline CDR1 and CDR2 sequences are MNHEY and SVGAGI. The CDR3 totals 15 residues. V shed 3 bases, J shed 4 bases, and the junction held 6 bases outside the gene matches. This chain's CDR3 is CASSYLTGGITEAFF. The CDR3 DNA reads as TGTGCCAGCAGTTATCTGACAGGGGGAATCACTGAAGCTTTCTTT.

For the CDR3, the DNA is TGTGCCAGCAGCAAACTAGCGGGGCAAGAGACCCAGTACTTC. This codes for CASSKLAGQETQYF. This rearrangement joins TRBV7-3 to TRBJ2-5, with 10 bases that match TRBD2. The germline V gene has CDR1 SGHTA and CDR2 FQGTGA. The CDR3 covers 14 residues. Trimming at V came to 5 bases and at J to 2 bases, leaving 2 bases not matched to a gene.

This clone was seen a handful of times. The rearrangement uses TRBV4-1 and TRBJ1-1, with 7 nucleotides matching TRBD1. The CDR3 extends over 16 amino acids. Germline V CDR1 and CDR2: MGHRA, YSYEKL. The V and J ends lost 1 base and 11 bases, in that order; junction bases with no gene match: 16. CDR3 sequence (DNA): TGCGCCAGCAGCCAAGTTCGTGGCCAGGGGGTGGAGGACGCTTTCTTT. It encodes CASSQVRGQGVEDAFF.

This chain joins TRBV5-1 and TRBJ2-7; TRBD1 matches 8 bases. With V trimmed by 4 bases and J by 5 bases, 5 bases remained unmatched. Looked up from germline, CDR1 is SGHRS and CDR2 is YFSETQ. The CDR3 consists of 13 residues. CDR3 sequence reads: CASSVDRGDEQYF. CDR3 nucleotide sequence: TGCGCCAGCAGCGTCGACAGGGGCGACGAGCAGTACTTC.

The chain joins TRBV28 to TRBJ1-5, with 9 bases lining up with TRBD1. The germline CDR1 and CDR2 sequences are MDHEN and SYDVKM. The CDR3 runs to 16 residues. Trimming at V came to 5 bases and at J to 7 bases, leaving 12 bases not matched to a gene. The chain's CDR3 is CASSPPPGTGRQPQHF. The CDR3 DNA follows: TGTGCCAGCAGTCCGCCGCCCGGGACAGGGCGGCAGCCCCAGCATTTT. Looking up the rest from reference TRBV28 and TRBJ1-5 gives the full variable domain: DVKVTQSSRYLVKRTGEKVFLECVQDMDHENMFWYRQDPGLGLRLIYFSYDVKMKEKGDIPEGYSVSREKKERFSLILESASTNQTSMYLCASSPPPGTGRQPQHFGDGTRLSIL.

V gene TRBV19 combines with J gene TRBJ2-1; TRBD2 matches at 10 bases. Germline CDR1 and CDR2: LNHDA and SQIVND (reference sequence). CDR3 length: 14 amino acids. After removal of 6 bases from V and 8 bases from J, the junction contained 7 bases not matched to a gene. The DNA of the CDR3 is TGTGCCAGTAGCCCAGCGGGGGGGCCCTATGAGCAGTTCTTC. Residues: CASSPAGGPYEQFF.

This clone occurred a few times. The chain combines TRBV7-2 with TRBJ1-5; 8 nucleotides match TRBD1. CDR1 and CDR2 from the germline V gene are SGHTA and FQGNSA. The CDR3 spans 15 residues. Trimming took 5 bases from V and 2 from J; bases not matched to a gene: 5. CDR3 loop: CASSKTGARNQPQHF. CDR3 in DNA: TGTGCCAGCAGCAAGACAGGGGCGCGCAATCAGCCCCAGCATTTT.

With respect to this clone: This same CDR3 is encoded by further DNA sequences in the sample. CDR3 DNA: TGTGCCAGCAGCCTTACAACAGGGAACACTGAAGCTTTCTTT. Protein product: CASSLTTGNTEAFF. This chain connects TRBV3-1 (or the pseudogene TRBV3-2) to TRBJ1-1; D may be TRBD1 (5 bases). The CDR3 is made up of 14 amino acids. Trimming shortened V by 4 bases and J by 1 base, and 10 bases separated the two germline ends. Germline V gives CDR1 LGHDT, CDR2 YNNKEL (reference sequence).